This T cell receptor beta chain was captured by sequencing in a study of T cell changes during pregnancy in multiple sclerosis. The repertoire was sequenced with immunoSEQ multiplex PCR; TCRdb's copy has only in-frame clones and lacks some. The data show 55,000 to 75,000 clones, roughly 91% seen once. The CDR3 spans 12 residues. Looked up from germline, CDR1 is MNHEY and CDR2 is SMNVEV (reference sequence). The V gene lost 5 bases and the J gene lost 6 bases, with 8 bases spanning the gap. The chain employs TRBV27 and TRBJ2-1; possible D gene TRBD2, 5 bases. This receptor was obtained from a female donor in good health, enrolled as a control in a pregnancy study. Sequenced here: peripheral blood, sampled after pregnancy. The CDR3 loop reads CASSPGFNEQFF. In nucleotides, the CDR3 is TGTGCCAGCAGTCCGGGGTTCAATGAGCAGTTCTTC.